Shown below are 6 T cell receptor beta chains from a single sample sequenced in a study of blood T cell repertoires in COVID-19. The data were produced by immunoSEQ multiplex PCR, yet TCRdb's version contains in-frame clones alone and is incomplete. The sample lists approximately 440,000 clones; around 87% were seen once. The source material was PBMCs or T cells enriched from blood (not recorded which). All receptors come from a woman aged 18-29 years who had recovered from COVID-19.

The rearrangement joins TRBV5-1 to TRBJ2-7; TRBD2 matches at 11 bases. CDR3 size: 17 residues. CDR1 and CDR2 from the germline V gene are SGHRS and YFSETQ. The ends lost 1 base at V and 6 bases at J; junction bases unmatched: 12. This CDR3 is CASSLWAYSGGALEQYF. The CDR3 DNA reads TGCGCCAGCAGCTTGTGGGCCTATAGCGGGGGGGCCCTCGAGCAGTACTTC. The full variable domain, rest sourced from reference TRBV5-1 and TRBJ2-7, is KAGVTQTPRYLIKTRGQQVTLSCSPISGHRSVSWYQQTPGQGLQFLFEYFSETQRNKGNFPGRFSGRQFSNSRSEMNVSTLELGDSALYLCASSLWAYSGGALEQYFGPGTRLTVT.

The rearrangement joins TRBV4-2 to TRBJ2-5; a weak D match, TRBD2 (5 bases). CDR1 is LGHNA and CDR2 is YNFKEQ in the germline V gene. The V end lost 2 bases, the J end lost 5 bases, and 15 bases lay between the germline ends. The CDR3 totals 15 residues. The CDR3 sequence: CASSQLLGPAETQYF. In DNA, the CDR3 is TGTGCCAGCAGCCAACTACTAGGGCCGGCGGAGACCCAGTACTTC.

The genes are TRBV2 and TRBJ1-4; maybe TRBD1 (6 bases). Trimming cost V 0 bases and J 7 bases, with 12 bases left between them. CDR3 length: 15 amino acids. Germline V gives CDR1 SNHLY, CDR2 FYNNEI. The CDR3 loop is CASSEAKQGSEKLFF. The CDR3 coding sequence is TGTGCCAGCAGTGAAGCAAAACAGGGTTCTGAAAAACTGTTTTTT.

The CDR3 loop reads CASSLRPGQGSFYGYTF. For the CDR3, the DNA is TGTGCCAGCAGCTTGCGACCCGGACAGGGGTCGTTCTATGGCTACACCTTC. The V and J genes are TRBV5-4 and TRBJ1-2; 9 positions match TRBD1. V lost 1 base to trimming and J lost 4 bases; unmatched junction nucleotides: 11. The CDR3 is 17 amino acids. The germline gives CDR1 SGHNT, CDR2 YYREEE (reference sequence).

This sequence joins TRBV19 and TRBJ1-5, with a tentative D call TRBD1 (5 bases). This CDR3 comprises 14 residues. In germline, CDR1 is LNHDA, CDR2 SQIVND (reference sequence). Trimming took 7 bases from V and 7 from J, leaving 17 bases between them. Written as DNA, the CDR3 is TGTGCCAGTACCCCCATCCAGGGCAGACAGCCCCAGCATTTT. Protein product: CASTPIQGRQPQHF.

This chain joins TRBV28 and TRBJ1-5; tentatively, D is TRBD1 (5 bases). Germline assignment: CDR1 MDHEN and CDR2 SYDVKM. V gave up 3 bases and J gave up 5 bases, with 14 bases separating them. This CDR3 has 15 amino acids. The CDR3: CASSFPGEWDQPQHF. The CDR3 bases are TGTGCCAGCAGTTTTCCGGGGGAGTGGGATCAGCCCCAGCATTTT.